This T cell receptor (beta chain) was recorded in a study of CD8 T cells in ankylosing spondylitis. Findings of the study overall: Disease-linked clones reportedly showed significant enrichment in matched ankylosing spondylitis synovial fluid. CD8+ cells made up the disease-linked clones, which were relatively rare in peripheral blood.

To note about this clonotype: Its antigen is not known.

TCRdb re-analysed the 5' RACE reads in MiXCR, keeping a single row per CDR3 protein. The profile shows about 360,000 distinct CDR3 sequences, more than 20% of them singletons. V was shortened by 1 base and J by 4 bases, with 8 bases between the two germline ends. Germline V gene lookup returns CDR1 SEHNR and CDR2 FQNEAQ (reference sequence). This CDR3 comprises 13 residues. The source material was blood, either unsorted or a sorted T cell fraction (not recorded which). The receptor was derived from a male donor with ankylosing spondylitis or in good health (not recorded which). The chain carries TRBV7-9 and TRBJ2-7; no firm D call. The CDR3 spells CASSLGREYEQYF. CDR3 nucleotides: TGTGCCAGCAGCTTAGGCCGCGAATACGAGCAGTACTTC.